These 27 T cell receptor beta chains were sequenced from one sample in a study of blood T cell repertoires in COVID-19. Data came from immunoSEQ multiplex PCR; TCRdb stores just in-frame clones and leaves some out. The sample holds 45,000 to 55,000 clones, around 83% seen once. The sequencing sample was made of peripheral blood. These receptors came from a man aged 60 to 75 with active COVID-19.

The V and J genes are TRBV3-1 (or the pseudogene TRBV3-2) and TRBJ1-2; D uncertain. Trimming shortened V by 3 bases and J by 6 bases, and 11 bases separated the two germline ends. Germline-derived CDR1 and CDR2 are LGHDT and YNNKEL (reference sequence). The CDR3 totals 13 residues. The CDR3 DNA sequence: TGTGCCAGCAGCCATGATTACCTAGATGGCTACACCTTC. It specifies CASSHDYLDGYTF.

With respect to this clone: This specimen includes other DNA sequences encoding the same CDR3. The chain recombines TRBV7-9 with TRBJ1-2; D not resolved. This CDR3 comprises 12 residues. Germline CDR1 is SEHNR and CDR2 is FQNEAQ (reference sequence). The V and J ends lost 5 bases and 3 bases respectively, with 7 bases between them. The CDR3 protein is CASSNRDYGYTF. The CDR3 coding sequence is TGTGCCAGCAGCAACCGGGACTATGGCTACACCTTC.

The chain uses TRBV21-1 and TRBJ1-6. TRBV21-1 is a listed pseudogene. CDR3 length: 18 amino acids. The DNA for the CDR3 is TGTGCCAGCGTCCCTGGGGCGGGGGGGGACTCCTATAATTCACCCCTCCACTTT. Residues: CASVPGAGGDSYNSPLHF.

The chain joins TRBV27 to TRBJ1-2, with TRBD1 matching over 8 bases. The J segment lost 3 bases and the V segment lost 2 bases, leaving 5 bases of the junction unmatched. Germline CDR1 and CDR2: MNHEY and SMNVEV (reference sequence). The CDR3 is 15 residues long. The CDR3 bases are TGTGCCAGCAGTTTAACCCCAGGGGGCGACTATGGCTACACCTTC. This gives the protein CASSLTPGGDYGYTF.

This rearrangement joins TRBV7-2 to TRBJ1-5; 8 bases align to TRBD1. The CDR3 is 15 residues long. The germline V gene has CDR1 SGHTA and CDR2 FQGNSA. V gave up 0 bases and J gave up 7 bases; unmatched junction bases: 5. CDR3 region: CASSLAGTGGQPQHF. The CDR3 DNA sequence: TGTGCCAGCAGCTTAGCCGGGACAGGAGGGCAGCCCCAGCATTTT. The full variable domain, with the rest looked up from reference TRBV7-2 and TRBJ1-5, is GAGVSQSPSNKVTEKGKDVELRCDPISGHTALYWYRQSLGQGLEFLIYFQGNSAPDKSGLPSDRFSAERTGGSVSTLTIQRTQQEDSAVYLCASSLAGTGGQPQHFGDGTRLSIL.

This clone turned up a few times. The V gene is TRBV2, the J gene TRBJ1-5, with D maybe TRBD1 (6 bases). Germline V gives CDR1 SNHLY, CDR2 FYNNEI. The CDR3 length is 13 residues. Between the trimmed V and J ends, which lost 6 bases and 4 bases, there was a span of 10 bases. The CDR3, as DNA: TGTGCCAGCAGAAGACAGGAGAATCAGCCCCAGCATTTT. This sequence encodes CASRRQENQPQHF.

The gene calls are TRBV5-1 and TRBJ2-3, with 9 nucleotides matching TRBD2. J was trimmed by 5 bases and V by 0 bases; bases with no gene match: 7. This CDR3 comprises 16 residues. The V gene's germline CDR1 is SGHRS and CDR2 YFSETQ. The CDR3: CASSLGGLAGIDTQYF. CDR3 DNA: TGCGCCAGCAGCTTGGGGGGTCTAGCGGGAATAGATACGCAGTATTTT.

For the CDR3, the DNA is TGTGCCAGCAGCCTACGTCCTAGCGGGAGAATGGATGAGCAGTTCTTC. Encoded protein: CASSLRPSGRMDEQFF. The gene calls are TRBV7-8 and TRBJ2-1; 10 bases line up with TRBD2. CDR1 and CDR2 from the germline V gene are SGHVS and FQNEAQ. CDR3 length: 16 residues. Trimming cost V 5 bases and J 8 bases; bases outside gene matches: 12.

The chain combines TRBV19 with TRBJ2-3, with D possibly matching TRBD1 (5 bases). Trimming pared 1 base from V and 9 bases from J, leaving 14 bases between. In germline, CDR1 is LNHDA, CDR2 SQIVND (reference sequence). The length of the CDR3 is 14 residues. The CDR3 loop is CASSIVTAGSTQYF. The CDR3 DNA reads TGTGCCAGTAGTATAGTGACAGCAGGGTCGACGCAGTATTTT.

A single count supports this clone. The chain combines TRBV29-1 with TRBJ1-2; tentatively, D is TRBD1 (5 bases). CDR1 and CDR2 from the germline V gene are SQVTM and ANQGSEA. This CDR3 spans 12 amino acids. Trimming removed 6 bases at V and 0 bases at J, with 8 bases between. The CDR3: CSVQGTNYGYTF. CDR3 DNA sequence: TGCAGCGTCCAGGGTACTAACTATGGCTACACCTTC.

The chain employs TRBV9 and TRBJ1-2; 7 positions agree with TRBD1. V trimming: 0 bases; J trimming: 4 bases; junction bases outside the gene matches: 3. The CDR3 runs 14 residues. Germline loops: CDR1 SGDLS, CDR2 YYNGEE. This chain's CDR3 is CASSVVGQTYGYTF. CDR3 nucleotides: TGTGCCAGCAGCGTAGTGGGACAGACCTATGGCTACACCTTC.

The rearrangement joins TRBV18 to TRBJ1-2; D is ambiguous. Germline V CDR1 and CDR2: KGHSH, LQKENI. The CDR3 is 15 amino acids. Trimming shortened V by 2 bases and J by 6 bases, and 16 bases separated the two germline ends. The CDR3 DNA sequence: TGTGCCAGCTCACCAGACGCGAGAGGGCATGATGGCTACACCTTC. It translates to CASSPDARGHDGYTF. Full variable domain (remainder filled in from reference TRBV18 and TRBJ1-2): NAGVMQNPRHLVRRRGQEARLRCSPMKGHSHVYWYRQLPEEGLKFMVYLQKENIIDESGMPKERFSAEFPKEGPSILRIQQVVRGDSAAYFCASSPDARGHDGYTFGSGTRLTVV.

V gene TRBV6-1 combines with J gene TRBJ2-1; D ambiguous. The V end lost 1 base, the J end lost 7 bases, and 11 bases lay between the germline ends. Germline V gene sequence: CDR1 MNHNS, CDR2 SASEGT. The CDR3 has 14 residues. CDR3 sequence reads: CASSEGQVRNEQFF. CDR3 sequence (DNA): TGTGCCAGCAGTGAAGGCCAGGTTCGTAATGAGCAGTTCTTC.

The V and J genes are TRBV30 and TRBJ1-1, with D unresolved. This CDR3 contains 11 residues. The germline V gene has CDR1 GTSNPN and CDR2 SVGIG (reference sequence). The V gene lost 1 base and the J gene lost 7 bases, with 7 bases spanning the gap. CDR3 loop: CAWSAGFEAFF. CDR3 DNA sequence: TGTGCCTGGAGTGCAGGATTTGAAGCTTTCTTT.

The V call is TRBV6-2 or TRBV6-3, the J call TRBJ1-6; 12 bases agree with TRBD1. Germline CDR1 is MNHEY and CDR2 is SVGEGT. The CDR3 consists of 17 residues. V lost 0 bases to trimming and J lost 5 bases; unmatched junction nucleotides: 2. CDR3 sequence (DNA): TGTGCCAGCAGTTACTCCGGGACAGGGGGCGATAATTCACCCCTCCACTTT. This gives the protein CASSYSGTGGDNSPLHF.

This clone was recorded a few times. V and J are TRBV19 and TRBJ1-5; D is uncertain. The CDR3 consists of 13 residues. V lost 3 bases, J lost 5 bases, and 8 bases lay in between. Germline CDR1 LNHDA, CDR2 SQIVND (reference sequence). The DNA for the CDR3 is TGTGCCAGTAGTATCCAGTCTGATCAGCCCCAGCATTTT. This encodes CASSIQSDQPQHF.

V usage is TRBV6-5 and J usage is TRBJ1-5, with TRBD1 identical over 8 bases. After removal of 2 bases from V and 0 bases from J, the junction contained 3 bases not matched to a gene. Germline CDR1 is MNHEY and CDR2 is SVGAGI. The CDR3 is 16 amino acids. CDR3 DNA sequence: TGTGCCAGCAGTTACCCTGGGACAGGTAGCAATCAGCCCCAGCATTTT. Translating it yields CASSYPGTGSNQPQHF.

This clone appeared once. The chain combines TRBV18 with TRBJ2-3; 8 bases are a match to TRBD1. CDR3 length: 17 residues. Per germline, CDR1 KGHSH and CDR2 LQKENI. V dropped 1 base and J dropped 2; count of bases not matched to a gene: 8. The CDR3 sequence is CASSPLIGQGDTDTQYF. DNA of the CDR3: TGTGCCAGCTCACCACTTATCGGACAGGGCGACACAGATACGCAGTATTTT. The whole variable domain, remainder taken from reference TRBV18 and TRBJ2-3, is NAGVMQNPRHLVRRRGQEARLRCSPMKGHSHVYWYRQLPEEGLKFMVYLQKENIIDESGMPKERFSAEFPKEGPSILRIQQVVRGDSAAYFCASSPLIGQGDTDTQYFGPGTRLTVL.

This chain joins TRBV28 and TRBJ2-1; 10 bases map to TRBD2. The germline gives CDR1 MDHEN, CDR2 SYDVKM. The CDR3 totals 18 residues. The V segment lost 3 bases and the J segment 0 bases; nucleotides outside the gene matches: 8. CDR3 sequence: CASSFGLAGAISYNEQFF. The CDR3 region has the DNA TGTGCCAGCAGTTTCGGGCTAGCGGGAGCTATCTCCTACAATGAGCAGTTCTTC.

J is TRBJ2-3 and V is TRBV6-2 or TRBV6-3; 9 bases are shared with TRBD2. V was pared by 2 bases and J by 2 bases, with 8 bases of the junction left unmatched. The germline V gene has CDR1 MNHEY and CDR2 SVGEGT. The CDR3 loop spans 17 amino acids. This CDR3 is CASSYTSGGGDTDTQYF. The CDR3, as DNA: TGTGCCAGCAGTTACACCTCCGGCGGGGGGGACACAGATACGCAGTATTTT.

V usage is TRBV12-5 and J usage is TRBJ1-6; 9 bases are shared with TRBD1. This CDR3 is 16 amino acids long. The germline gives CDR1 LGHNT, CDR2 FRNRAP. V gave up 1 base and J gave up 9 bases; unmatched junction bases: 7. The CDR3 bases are TGTGCTAGTGGTTTGGACGAACGGGACAGGGTTTCACCCCTCCACTTT. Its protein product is CASGLDERDRVSPLHF.

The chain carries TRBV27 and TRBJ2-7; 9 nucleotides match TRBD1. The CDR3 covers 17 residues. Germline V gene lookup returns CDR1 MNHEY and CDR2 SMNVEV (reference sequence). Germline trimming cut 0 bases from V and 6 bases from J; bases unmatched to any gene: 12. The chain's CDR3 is CASSLSSRDRVKGEQYF. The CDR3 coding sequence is TGTGCCAGCAGTTTATCGTCCCGGGACAGGGTCAAGGGCGAGCAGTACTTC.

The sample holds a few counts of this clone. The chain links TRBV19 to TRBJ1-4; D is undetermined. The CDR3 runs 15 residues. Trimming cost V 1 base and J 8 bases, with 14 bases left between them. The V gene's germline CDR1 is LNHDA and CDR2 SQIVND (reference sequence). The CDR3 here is CASSIGPAAGEKLFF. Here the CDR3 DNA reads TGTGCCAGTAGTATAGGCCCCGCAGCGGGAGAAAAACTGTTTTTT.

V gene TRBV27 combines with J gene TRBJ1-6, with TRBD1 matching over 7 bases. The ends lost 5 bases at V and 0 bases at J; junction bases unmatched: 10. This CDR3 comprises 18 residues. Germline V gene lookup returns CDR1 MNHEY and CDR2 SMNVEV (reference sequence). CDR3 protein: CASSPRTGGSSYNSPLHF. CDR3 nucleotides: TGTGCCAGCAGTCCCCGGACAGGAGGCTCCTCCTATAATTCACCCCTCCACTTT.

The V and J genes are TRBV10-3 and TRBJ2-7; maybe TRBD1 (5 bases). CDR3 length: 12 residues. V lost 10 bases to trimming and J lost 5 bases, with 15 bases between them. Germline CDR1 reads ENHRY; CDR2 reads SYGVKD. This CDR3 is CATQGRLNEQYF. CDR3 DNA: TGTGCCACCCAGGGTCGGTTGAACGAGCAGTACTTC.

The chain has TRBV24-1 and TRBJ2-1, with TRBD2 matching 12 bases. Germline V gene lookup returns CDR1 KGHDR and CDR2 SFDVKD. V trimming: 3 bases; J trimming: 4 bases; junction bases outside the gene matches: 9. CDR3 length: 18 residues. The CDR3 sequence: CATSDRQTSGRGYNEQFF. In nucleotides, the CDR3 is TGTGCCACCAGTGATCGTCAGACTAGCGGGAGAGGTTACAATGAGCAGTTCTTC.

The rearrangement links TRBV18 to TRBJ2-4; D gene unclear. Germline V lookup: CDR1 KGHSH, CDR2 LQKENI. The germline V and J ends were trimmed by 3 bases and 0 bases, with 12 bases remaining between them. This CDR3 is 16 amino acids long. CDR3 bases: TGTGCCAGCTCACCGCCTATCTCTCCAGCCAAAAACATTCAGTACTTC. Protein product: CASSPPISPAKNIQYF.